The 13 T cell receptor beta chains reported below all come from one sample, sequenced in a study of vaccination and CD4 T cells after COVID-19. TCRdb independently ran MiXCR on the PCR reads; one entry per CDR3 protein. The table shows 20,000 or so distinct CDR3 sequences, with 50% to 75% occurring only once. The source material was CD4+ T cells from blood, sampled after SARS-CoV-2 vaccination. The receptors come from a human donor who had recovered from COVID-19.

DNA of the CDR3: TGCAGTGCTAGAGTAGCCGGGACAGGCGAGGTGGAGCAGTACTTC. Amino acids: CSARVAGTGEVEQYF. The rearrangement links TRBV20-1 to TRBJ2-7, with TRBD1 identical over 8 bases. The CDR3 has 15 residues. The J segment lost 7 bases and the V segment lost 1 base, leaving 12 bases of the junction unmatched. Germline assignment: CDR1 DFQATT and CDR2 SNEGSKA (reference sequence).

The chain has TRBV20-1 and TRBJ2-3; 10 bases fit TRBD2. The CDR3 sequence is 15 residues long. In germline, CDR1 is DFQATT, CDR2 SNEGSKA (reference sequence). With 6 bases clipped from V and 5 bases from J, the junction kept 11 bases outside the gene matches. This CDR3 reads CSAAASGRNRDTQYF. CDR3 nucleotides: TGCAGTGCCGCAGCTAGCGGGAGAAATAGAGATACGCAGTATTTT.

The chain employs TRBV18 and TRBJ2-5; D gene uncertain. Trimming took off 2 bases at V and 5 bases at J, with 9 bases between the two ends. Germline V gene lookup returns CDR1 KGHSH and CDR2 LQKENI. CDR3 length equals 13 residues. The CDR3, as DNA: TGTGCCAGCTCACCAGGGTCGCGGGAGACCCAGTACTTC. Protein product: CASSPGSRETQYF.

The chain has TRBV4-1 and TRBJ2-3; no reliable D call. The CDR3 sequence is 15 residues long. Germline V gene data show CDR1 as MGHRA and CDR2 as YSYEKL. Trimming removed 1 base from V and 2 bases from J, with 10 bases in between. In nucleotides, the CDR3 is TGCGCCAGCAGCCAAGGCTTCAACCCCACAGATACGCAGTATTTT. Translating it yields CASSQGFNPTDTQYF.

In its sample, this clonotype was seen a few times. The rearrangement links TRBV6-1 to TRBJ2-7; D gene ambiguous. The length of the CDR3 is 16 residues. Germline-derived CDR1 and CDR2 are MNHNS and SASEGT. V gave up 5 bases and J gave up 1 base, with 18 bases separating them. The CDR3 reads CASSQSSRGGSYEQYF. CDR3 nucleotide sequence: TGTGCCAGCAGTCAGTCCTCCCGTGGTGGTTCCTACGAGCAGTACTTC.

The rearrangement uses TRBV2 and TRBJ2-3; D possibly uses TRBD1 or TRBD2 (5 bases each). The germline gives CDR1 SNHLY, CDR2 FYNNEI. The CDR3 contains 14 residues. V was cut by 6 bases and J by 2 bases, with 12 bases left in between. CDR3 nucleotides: TGTGCCAGCAGCACCGGGGCCTACACAGATACGCAGTATTTT. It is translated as CASSTGAYTDTQYF. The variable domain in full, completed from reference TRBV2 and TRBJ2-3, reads EPEVTQTPSHQVTQMGQEVILRCVPISNHLYFYWYRQILGQKVEFLVSFYNNEISEKSEIFDDQFSVERPDGSNFTLKIRSTKLEDSAMYFCASSTGAYTDTQYFGPGTRLTVL.

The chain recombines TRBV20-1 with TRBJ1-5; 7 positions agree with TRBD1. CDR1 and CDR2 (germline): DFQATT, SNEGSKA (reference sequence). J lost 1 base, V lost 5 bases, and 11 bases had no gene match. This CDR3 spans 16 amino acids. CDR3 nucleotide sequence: TGCAGTGCTTCCTTAAGACAGGGTTTGAGCAATCAGCCCCAGCATTTT. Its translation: CSASLRQGLSNQPQHF.

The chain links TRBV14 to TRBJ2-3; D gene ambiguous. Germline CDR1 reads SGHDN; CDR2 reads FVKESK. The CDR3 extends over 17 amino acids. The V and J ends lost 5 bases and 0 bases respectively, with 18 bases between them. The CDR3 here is CASSSLEWARSTDTQYF. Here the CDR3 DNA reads TGTGCCAGCAGCTCCCTAGAGTGGGCCAGAAGCACAGATACGCAGTATTTT. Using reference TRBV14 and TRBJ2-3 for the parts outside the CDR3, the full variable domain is EAGVTQFPSHSVIEKGQTVTLRCDPISGHDNLYWYRRVMGKEIKFLLHFVKESKQDESGMPNNRFLAERTGGTYSTLKVQPAELEDSGVYFCASSSLEWARSTDTQYFGPGTRLTVL.

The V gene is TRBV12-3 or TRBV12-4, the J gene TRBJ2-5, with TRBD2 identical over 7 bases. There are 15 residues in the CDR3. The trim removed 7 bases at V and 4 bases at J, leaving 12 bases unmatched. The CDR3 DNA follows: TGTGCCAGCACGTCTTCGGCGGGAGACCTAGAGACCCAGTACTTC. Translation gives CASTSSAGDLETQYF.

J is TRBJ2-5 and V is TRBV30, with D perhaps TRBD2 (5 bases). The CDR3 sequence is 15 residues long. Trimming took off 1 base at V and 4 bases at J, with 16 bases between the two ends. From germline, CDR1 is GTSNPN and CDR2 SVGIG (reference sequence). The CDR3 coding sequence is TGTGCCTGGAGTGCGAGGGCCGGATGGGGAGAGACCCAGTACTTC. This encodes CAWSARAGWGETQYF.

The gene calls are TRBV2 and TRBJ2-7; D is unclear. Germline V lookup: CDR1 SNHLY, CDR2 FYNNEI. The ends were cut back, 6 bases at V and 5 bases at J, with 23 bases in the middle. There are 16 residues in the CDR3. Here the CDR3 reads CASRKDPGEIRDEQYF. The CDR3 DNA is TGTGCCAGCAGAAAAGACCCGGGCGAAATAAGGGACGAGCAGTACTTC.

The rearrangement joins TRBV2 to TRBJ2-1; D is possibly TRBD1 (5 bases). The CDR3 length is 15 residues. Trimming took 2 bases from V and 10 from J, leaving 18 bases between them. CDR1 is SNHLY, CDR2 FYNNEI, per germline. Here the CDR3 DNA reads TGTGCCAGCAGTGAACTCCTAGGGGTAGTCGGGGAGCAGTTCTTC. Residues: CASSELLGVVGEQFF. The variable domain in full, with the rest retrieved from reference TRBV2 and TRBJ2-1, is EPEVTQTPSHQVTQMGQEVILRCVPISNHLYFYWYRQILGQKVEFLVSFYNNEISEKSEIFDDQFSVERPDGSNFTLKIRSTKLEDSAMYFCASSELLGVVGEQFFGPGTRLTVL.

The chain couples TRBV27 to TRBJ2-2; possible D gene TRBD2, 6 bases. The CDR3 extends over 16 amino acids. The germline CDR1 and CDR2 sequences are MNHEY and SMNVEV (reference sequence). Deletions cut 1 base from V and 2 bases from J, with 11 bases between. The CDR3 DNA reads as TGTGCCAGCAGTTTATTGGCGGGGACTAACACCGGGGAGCTGTTTTTT. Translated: CASSLLAGTNTGELFF.